This paragraph reports one T cell receptor (beta chain). TCRdb keeps only in-frame clones here, not all; method: immunoSEQ multiplex PCR. The sample lists 250,000 to 350,000 clones; roughly 80% were seen once. This entry is derived from a study of blood T cell repertoires in COVID-19. The clonotype comes from a woman between 45 and 65 years old with active or convalescent COVID-19. Sequenced material: peripheral blood.

The CDR3 reads CASSRGLAGRDTQYF. The CDR3 DNA reads TGTGCCAGCAGCCGCGGACTAGCGGGAAGAGATACGCAGTATTTT. The chain employs TRBV7-8 and TRBJ2-3; TRBD2 matches 12 bases. In germline, CDR1 is SGHVS, CDR2 FQNEAQ. Trimming took 5 bases from V and 5 from J; bases not matched to a gene: 5. The CDR3 runs 15 residues.